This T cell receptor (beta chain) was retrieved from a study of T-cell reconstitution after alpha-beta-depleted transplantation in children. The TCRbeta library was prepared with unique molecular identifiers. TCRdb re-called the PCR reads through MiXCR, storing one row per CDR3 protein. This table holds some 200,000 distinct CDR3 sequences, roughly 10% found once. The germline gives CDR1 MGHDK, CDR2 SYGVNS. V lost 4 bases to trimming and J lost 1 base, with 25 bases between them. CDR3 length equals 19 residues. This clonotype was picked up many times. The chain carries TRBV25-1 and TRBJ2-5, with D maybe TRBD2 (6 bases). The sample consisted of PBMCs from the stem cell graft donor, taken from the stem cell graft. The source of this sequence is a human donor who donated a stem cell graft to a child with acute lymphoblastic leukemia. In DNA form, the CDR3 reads TGTGCCAGCAGTGCGAACATATTACTCGGGACTTTTGTCCAAGAGACCCAGTACTTC. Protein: CASSANILLGTFVQETQYF.